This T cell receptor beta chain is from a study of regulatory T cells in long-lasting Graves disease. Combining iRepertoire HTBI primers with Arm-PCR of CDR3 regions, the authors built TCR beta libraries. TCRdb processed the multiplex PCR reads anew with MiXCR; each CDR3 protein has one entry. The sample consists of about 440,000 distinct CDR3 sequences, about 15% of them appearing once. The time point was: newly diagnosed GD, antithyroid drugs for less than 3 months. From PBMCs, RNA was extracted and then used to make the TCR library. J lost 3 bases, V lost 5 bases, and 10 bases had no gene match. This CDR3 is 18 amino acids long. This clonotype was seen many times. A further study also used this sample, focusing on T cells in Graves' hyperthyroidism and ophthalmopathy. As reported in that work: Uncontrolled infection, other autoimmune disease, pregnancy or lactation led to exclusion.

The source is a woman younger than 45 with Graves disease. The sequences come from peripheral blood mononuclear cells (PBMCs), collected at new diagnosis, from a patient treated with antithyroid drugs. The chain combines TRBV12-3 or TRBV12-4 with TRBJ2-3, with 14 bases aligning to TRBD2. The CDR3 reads CASSPNPGTSGSTDTQYF. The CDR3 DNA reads TGTGCCAGCAGTCCGAACCCTGGGACTAGCGGGAGTACAGATACGCAGTATTTT.